The clone carrying this TCR beta chain was seen more than once but under ten times. This record belongs to a study of T-cell reconstitution after alpha-beta-depleted transplantation in children. Unique molecular identifiers were used to barcode this TCRbeta library. TCRdb reprocessed the PCR reads with MiXCR, giving one entry per CDR3 protein. The table lists 440,000 or so distinct CDR3 sequences, roughly a tenth of them singletons. V lost 0 bases and J lost 3; bases outside the gene matches: 2. Germline values: CDR1 MNHEY, CDR2 SVGEGT. The CDR3 loop spans 15 amino acids. The chain couples TRBV6-2 or TRBV6-3 to TRBJ1-5, with 7 bases fitting TRBD1. The material sequenced was PBMCs from the stem cell graft donor, taken from the stem cell graft. This sequence originates from a human donor who donated a stem cell graft to a child with acute myeloid leukemia. The CDR3 is CASSYSTGNNQPQHF. The CDR3 DNA reads as TGTGCCAGCAGTTACTCGACAGGGAACAATCAGCCCCAGCATTTT.